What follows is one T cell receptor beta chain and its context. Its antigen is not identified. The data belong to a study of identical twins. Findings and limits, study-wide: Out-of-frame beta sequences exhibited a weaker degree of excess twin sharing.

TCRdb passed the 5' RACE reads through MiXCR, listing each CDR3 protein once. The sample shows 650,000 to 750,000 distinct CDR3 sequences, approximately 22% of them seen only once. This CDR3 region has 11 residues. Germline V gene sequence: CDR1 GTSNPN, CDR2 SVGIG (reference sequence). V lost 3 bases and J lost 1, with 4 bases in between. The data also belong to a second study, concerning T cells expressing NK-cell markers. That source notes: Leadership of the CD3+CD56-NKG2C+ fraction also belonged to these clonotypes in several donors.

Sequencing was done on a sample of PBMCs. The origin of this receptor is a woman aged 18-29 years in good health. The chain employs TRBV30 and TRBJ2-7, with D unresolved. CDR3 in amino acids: CAWSRSYEQYF. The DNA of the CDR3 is TGTGCCTGGAGCCGGTCCTACGAGCAGTACTTC. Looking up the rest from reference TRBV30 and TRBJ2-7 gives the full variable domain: SQTIHQWPATLVQPVGSPLSLECTVEGTSNPNLYWYRQAAGRGLQLLFYSVGIGQISSEVPQNLSASRPQDRQFILSSKKLLLSDSGFYLCAWSRSYEQYFGPGTRLTVT.